These T cell receptor beta chains were read from a single sample in a study of blood T cell repertoires in COVID-19. Only in-frame clones appear in the TCRdb table, and some are missing; sequencing was by immunoSEQ multiplex PCR. The repertoire consists of about 79,000 clones, with around nine tenths occurring once and the leading ten covering 14%. What was sequenced was peripheral blood. These receptors were collected from a man in his 70s with active or convalescent COVID-19. The CDR3 runs from the conserved cysteine through the conserved F or W. D genes are given only for firm matches. Some rows have no size entry. The others give once, few or many, or a class for an expanded clone.

clone_size: NA; j_call: TRBJ2-7; v_call: TRBV9; d_call: TRBD1; cdr3_nt: TGTGCCAGCAGCGTATCAACAGGGGCCTACGAGCAGTACTTC; cdr3_aa: CASSVSTGAYEQYF
clone_size: NA; j_call: TRBJ1-6; v_call: TRBV18; d_call: NA; cdr3_nt: TGTGCCAGCTCACGAGGACAGATTAATTCACCCCTCCACTTT; cdr3_aa: CASSRGQINSPLHF
clone_size: NA; j_call: TRBJ2-5; v_call: TRBV6-6; d_call: NA; cdr3_nt: TGTGCCAGCAGGCAACCAACAAGAATACAAGAGACCCAGTACTTC; cdr3_aa: CASRQPTRIQETQYF
clone_size: NA; j_call: TRBJ2-7; v_call: TRBV28; d_call: NA; cdr3_nt: TGTGCCAGCAGTTTGTCCAGGCCTACCTACGAGCAGTACTTC; cdr3_aa: CASSLSRPTYEQYF
clone_size: NA; j_call: TRBJ1-3; v_call: TRBV18; d_call: NA; cdr3_nt: TGTGCCAGCTCACCAATAGGTGGCGGCGTCTCTGGAAACACCATATATTTT; cdr3_aa: CASSPIGGGVSGNTIYF
clone_size: few; j_call: TRBJ1-5; v_call: TRBV30; d_call: TRBD1; cdr3_nt: TGTGCCTGGAACCCGGGACAGAATCAGCCCCAGCATTTT; cdr3_aa: CAWNPGQNQPQHF
clone_size: NA; j_call: TRBJ2-7; v_call: TRBV12-3/TRBV12-4; d_call: NA; cdr3_nt: TGTGCCAGCAGAAGAACAGGAGTCTACGAGCAGTACTTC; cdr3_aa: CASRRTGVYEQYF
clone_size: NA; j_call: TRBJ1-3; v_call: TRBV5-1; d_call: NA; cdr3_nt: TGCGCCAGCAGCTTTGACAGGATCTCTGGAAACACCATATATTTT; cdr3_aa: CASSFDRISGNTIYF
clone_size: NA; j_call: TRBJ1-1; v_call: TRBV30; d_call: TRBD1; cdr3_nt: TGTGCCTGGGTTGGACAGGGGGACCGATTGAACACTGAAGCTTTCTTT; cdr3_aa: CAWVGQGDRLNTEAFF
clone_size: NA; j_call: TRBJ1-1; v_call: TRBV2; d_call: NA; cdr3_nt: TGTGCCAGCAGTGTTACGGAGGGGAACACTGAAGCTTTCTTT; cdr3_aa: CASSVTEGNTEAFF
clone_size: few; j_call: TRBJ1-2; v_call: TRBV6-6; d_call: NA; cdr3_nt: TGTGCCAGCAGTGACAGGTCGAGCTATGGCTACACCTTC; cdr3_aa: CASSDRSSYGYTF
clone_size: NA; j_call: TRBJ1-2; v_call: TRBV5-6; d_call: NA; cdr3_nt: TGTGCCAGCAGCTTACGGTGGCGGGGGGCAGGATATGGCTACACCTTC; cdr3_aa: CASSLRWRGAGYGYTF
clone_size: few; j_call: TRBJ2-3; v_call: TRBV6-2/TRBV6-3; d_call: TRBD2; cdr3_nt: TGTGCCAGCAGTCGAGTCCCGCGGGAGATGGGCGATACGCAGTATTTT; cdr3_aa: CASSRVPREMGDTQYF